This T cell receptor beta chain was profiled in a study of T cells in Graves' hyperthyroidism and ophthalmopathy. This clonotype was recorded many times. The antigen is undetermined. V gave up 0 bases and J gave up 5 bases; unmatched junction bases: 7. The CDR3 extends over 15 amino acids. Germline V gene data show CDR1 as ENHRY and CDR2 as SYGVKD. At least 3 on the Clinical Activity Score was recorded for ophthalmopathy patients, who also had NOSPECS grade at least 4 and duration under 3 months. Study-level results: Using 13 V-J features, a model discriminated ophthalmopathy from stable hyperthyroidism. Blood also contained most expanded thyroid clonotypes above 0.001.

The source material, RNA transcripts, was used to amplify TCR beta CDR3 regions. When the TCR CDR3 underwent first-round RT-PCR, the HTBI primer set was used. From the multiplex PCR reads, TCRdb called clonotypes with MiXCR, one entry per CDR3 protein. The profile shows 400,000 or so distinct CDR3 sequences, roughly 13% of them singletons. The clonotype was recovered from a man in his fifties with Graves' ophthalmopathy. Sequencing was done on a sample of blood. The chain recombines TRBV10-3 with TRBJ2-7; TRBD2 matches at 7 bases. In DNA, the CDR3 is TGTGCCATCAGTGAGTCGGGGGGGATAAGGAACGAGCAGTACTTC. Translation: CAISESGGIRNEQYF.